This TCR beta chain came from a study of cytomegalovirus exposure and HLA in healthy donors. The study, taken as a whole, reports: As a later analysis showed, a missense DCLRE1C variant was linked to trimming of TCR beta V- and J-genes. Altogether, 150 to 200 TCR beta chains were recorded as cytomegalovirus-associated. Most TCR beta V segments were productive about 87% or about 30% of the time in an earlier analysis.

With 60 Vbeta and 13 Jbeta primers, the PCR was carried out. Some clones are missing from TCRdb's copy, which holds only in-frame ones; the method was immunoSEQ multiplex PCR. The repertoire includes fewer than 150,000 clones, 80% of them detected once, and approximately 4.3% sits in the top ten. Per germline, CDR1 SNHLY and CDR2 FYNNEI. The germline V and J ends were trimmed by 6 bases and 6 bases, with 17 bases remaining between them. CDR3 length equals 15 residues. On this clone itself: Its antigen is not known.

The gene calls are TRBV2 and TRBJ2-2; weak D call: TRBD2 (7 bases). The receptor comes from a young man in good health. The sample was PBMCs. The CDR3 region is CASSPRGGWAGELFF. The CDR3 coding sequence is TGTGCCAGCAGCCCAAGGGGGGGATGGGCCGGGGAGCTGTTTTTT. Full variable domain (outside the CDR3, taken from reference TRBV2 and TRBJ2-2): EPEVTQTPSHQVTQMGQEVILRCVPISNHLYFYWYRQILGQKVEFLVSFYNNEISEKSEIFDDQFSVERPDGSNFTLKIRSTKLEDSAMYFCASSPRGGWAGELFFGEGSRLTVL.